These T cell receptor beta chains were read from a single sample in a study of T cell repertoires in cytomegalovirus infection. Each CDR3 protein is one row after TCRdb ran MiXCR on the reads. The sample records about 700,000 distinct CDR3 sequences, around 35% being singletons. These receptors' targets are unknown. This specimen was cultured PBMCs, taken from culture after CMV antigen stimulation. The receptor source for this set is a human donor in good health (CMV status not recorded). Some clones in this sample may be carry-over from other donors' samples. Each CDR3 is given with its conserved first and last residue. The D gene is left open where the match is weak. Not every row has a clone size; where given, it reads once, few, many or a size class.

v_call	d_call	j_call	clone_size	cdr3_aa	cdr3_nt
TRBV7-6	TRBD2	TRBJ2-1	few	CASSTVGRAYNEQFF	TGTGCCAGCAGCACCGTTGGGAGGGCTTACAATGAGCAGTTCTTC
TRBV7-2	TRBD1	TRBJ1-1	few	CASSFFPQGAVNTEAFF	TGTGCCAGCAGCTTTTTTCCACAGGGGGCAGTGAACACTGAAGCTTTCTTT
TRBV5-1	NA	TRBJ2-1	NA	CASSLASGNYNEQFF	TGCGCCAGCAGCTTGGCCTCGGGAAACTACAATGAGCAGTTCTTC
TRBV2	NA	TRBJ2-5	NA	CASSALTTQETQYF	TGTGCCAGCAGTGCCTTAACGACTCAAGAGACCCAGTACTTC
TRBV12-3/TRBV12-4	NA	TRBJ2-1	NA	CASTPGNEQFF	TGTGCCAGCACCCCGGGGAATGAGCAGTTCTTC
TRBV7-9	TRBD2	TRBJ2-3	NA	CASSPWTSGAQDTQYF	TGTGCCAGCAGCCCCTGGACTAGCGGTGCTCAGGATACGCAGTATTTT
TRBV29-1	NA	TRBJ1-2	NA	CSVETRMGVGYTF	TGCAGCGTTGAAACACGGATGGGGGTTGGCTACACCTTC
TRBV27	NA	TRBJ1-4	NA	CASSLEGGYGEKLFF	TGTGCCAGCAGTTTAGAAGGGGGGTATGGTGAAAAACTGTTTTTT
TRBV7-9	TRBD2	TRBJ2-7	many	CASSRTSGPGPNYEQYF	TGTGCCAGCAGCCGGACTAGCGGGCCGGGCCCCAACTACGAGCAGTACTTC
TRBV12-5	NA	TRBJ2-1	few	CASGSPPNEQFF	TGTGCTAGTGGTTCCCCTCCAAATGAGCAGTTCTTC
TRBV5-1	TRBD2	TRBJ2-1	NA	CASSLGTTHNEQFF	TGCGCCAGCAGCCTAGGGACTACTCACAATGAGCAGTTCTTC
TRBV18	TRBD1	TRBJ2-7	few	CASAGTATEAEQYF	TGTGCCAGCGCCGGGACAGCCACGGAGGCCGAGCAGTACTTC
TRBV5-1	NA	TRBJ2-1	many	CASSLADSSYNEQFF	TGTGCCAGCAGCTTAGCGGATAGCTCCTACAATGAGCAGTTCTTC
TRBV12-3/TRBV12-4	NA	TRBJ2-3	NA	CASSRGGGPDTQYF	TGTGCCAGCAGTAGGGGGGGGGGCCCAGATACGCAGTATTTT
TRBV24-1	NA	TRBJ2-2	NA	CATSDSRTVNTGELFF	TGTGCCACCAGTGATTCTCGGACGGTGAACACCGGGGAGCTGTTTTTT
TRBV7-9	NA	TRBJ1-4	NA	CAITGTSEKLFF	TGTGCGATCACAGGGACATCGGAAAAACTGTTTTTT
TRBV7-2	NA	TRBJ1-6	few	CASSLQTVYNSPLHF	TGTGCCAGCAGCTTGCAGACAGTCTATAATTCACCCCTCCACTTT
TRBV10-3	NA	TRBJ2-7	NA	CAISSGVYEQYF	TGTGCCATCAGTTCAGGCGTCTACGAGCAGTACTTC
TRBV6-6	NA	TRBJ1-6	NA	CASSLPPTSSYNSPLHF	TGTGCCAGCAGTTTGCCCCCCACGAGCTCCTATAATTCACCCCTCCACTTT
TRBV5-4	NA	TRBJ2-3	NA	CASSPRGDSTDTQYF	TGTGCCAGCAGCCCCAGGGGGGACTCCACAGATACGCAGTATTTT
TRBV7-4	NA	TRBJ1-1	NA	CATAREGRAEAFF	TGTGCCACCGCGCGGGAGGGTCGGGCTGAAGCTTTCTTT
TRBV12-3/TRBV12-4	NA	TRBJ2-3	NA	CASSLIFRADTQYF	TGTGCCAGCAGTTTAATTTTTCGGGCAGATACGCAGTATTTT
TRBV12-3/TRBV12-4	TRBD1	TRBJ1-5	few	CASSPTGFNQPQHF	TGTGCCAGCAGTCCGACAGGGTTCAATCAGCCCCAGCATTTT
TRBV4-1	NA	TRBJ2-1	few	CASSQGVRTVYNEQFF	TGCGCCAGCAGCCAAGGTGTAAGGACGGTATACAATGAGCAGTTCTTC
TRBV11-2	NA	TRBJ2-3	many	CASSHGGRAAEVTDTQYF	TGTGCCAGCAGTCACGGGGGACGAGCGGCTGAGGTCACAGATACGCAGTATTTT
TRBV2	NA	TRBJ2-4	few	CASSEGVSPWNIQYF	TGTGCCAGCAGTGAAGGTGTGAGTCCTTGGAACATTCAGTACTTC
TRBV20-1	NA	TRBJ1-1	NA	CSARGPVELQLNTEAFF	TGCAGTGCTAGAGGTCCAGTAGAATTACAACTGAACACTGAAGCTTTCTTT
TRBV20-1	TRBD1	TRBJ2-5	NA	CSATPRQGQETQYF	TGCAGTGCTACCCCTCGACAGGGGCAAGAGACCCAGTACTTC
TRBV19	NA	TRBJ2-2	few	CASSITPTGELFF	TGTGCCAGTAGTATCACACCTACCGGGGAGCTGTTTTTT
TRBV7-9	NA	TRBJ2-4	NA	CASSSPVTADRYF	TGTGCCAGCAGTTCACCAGTGACGGCCGATCGGTACTTC
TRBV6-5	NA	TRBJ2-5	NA	CASSYSAGRTKETQYF	TGTGCCAGCAGTTACTCAGCGGGTCGGACGAAAGAGACCCAGTACTTC
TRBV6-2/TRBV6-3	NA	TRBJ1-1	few	CATLPRYTRNTEAFF	TGTGCCACCCTGCCTAGGTACACCCGGAACACTGAAGCTTTCTTT
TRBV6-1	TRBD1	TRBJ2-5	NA	CASSTTGTGKETQYF	TGTGCCAGCAGTACAACCGGGACAGGGAAAGAGACCCAGTACTTC
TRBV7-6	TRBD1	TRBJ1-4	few	CASSVEGQNEKLFF	TGTGCCAGCAGCGTAGAGGGACAGAATGAAAAACTGTTTTTT
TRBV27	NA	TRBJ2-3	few	CASSRRRGSSPDTQYF	TGTGCCAGCAGTCGCCGCCGGGGGAGTAGCCCAGATACGCAGTATTTT
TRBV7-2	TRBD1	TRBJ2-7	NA	CASTRSGTGFYKQYF	TGTGCCAGCACCCGATCCGGGACAGGATTCTACAAGCAGTACTTC
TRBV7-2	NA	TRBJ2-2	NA	CASRGGGTGELFF	TGTGCCAGCAGGGGGGGAGGAACCGGGGAGCTGTTTTTT
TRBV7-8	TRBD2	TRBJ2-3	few	CASSQREGGTDTQYF	TGTGCCAGCAGCCAGCGGGAGGGGGGGACAGATACGCAGTATTTT
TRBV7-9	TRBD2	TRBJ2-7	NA	CASSPVLAGSSYEQYF	TGTGCCAGCAGCCCAGTACTAGCGGGGAGCTCCTACGAGCAGTACTTC
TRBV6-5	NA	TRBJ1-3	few	CASRTGGDGNTIYF	TGTGCCAGCAGGACGGGGGGAGACGGAAACACCATATATTTT
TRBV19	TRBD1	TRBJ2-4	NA	CASRPSLGTENAAGAKNIQYF	TGTGCCAGTAGGCCTTCCCTCGGGACAGAGAACGCGGCGGGAGCCAAAAACATTCAGTACTTC
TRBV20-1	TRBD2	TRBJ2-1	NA	CSARVWGASGSGDEQFF	TGCAGTGCTAGAGTTTGGGGGGCTAGCGGGAGTGGCGATGAGCAGTTCTTC
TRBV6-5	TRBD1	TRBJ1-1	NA	CASSTGTGSVRALF	TGTGCCAGCAGTACAGGGACAGGGTCGGTTCGCGCTCTCTTT
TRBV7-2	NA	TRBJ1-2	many	CASSLLEGFGGYTF	TGTGCCAGCAGCTTACTCGAGGGGTTCGGAGGCTACACCTTC
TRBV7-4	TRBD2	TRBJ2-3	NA	CASSSRASGSVTSTDTQYF	TGTGCCAGCAGCTCCAGAGCTAGCGGGAGTGTGACTAGCACAGATACGCAGTATTTT
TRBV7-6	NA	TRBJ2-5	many	CASSTRVQETQYF	TGTGCCAGCAGTACCCGAGTCCAAGAGACCCAGTACTTC
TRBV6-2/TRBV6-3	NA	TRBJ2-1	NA	CASSSGQSAFYNEQFF	TGTGCCAGCTCCTCGGGGCAGTCAGCATTCTACAATGAGCAGTTCTTC
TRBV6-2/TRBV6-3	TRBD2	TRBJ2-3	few	CASSYLPGLAEFSTDTQYF	TGTGCCAGCAGTTATCTACCGGGACTAGCGGAGTTTAGCACAGATACGCAGTATTTT
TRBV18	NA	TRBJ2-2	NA	CASSPLQGRDTGELFF	TGTGCCAGCTCACCGTTACAGGGTCGTGACACCGGGGAGCTGTTTTTT
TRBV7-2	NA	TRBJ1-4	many	CASSLFQGGEKLFF	TGTGCCAGCAGCTTATTTCAGGGAGGAGAAAAACTGTTTTTT
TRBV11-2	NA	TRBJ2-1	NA	CASSPRGLVTDEQFF	TGTGCCAGCAGCCCCCGTGGGCTAGTCACGGATGAGCAGTTCTTC
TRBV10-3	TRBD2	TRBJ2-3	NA	CAASDQGLAGSGDPDTQYF	TGTGCCGCCTCGGACCAGGGACTAGCGGGATCGGGTGACCCAGATACGCAGTATTTT